What follows are 18 T cell receptor beta chains derived from one specimen sequenced in a study of blood T cell repertoires in COVID-19. The repertoire was sequenced with immunoSEQ multiplex PCR; TCRdb's copy has only in-frame clones and lacks some. The table shows roughly 200,000 clones, with around 83% occurring only once. The specimen was PBMCs or T cells enriched from blood (not recorded which). The origin of the receptors is a woman in her thirties or forties in a cohort exposed to, infected with or recovered from COVID-19 (not recorded which).

The chain couples TRBV4-3 to TRBJ1-1; D may be TRBD1 (6 bases). The CDR3 is 17 residues long. With 0 bases removed from V and 1 base from J, the gap between germline ends came to 15 bases. The V gene's germline CDR1 is LGHNA and CDR2 YSLEER. CDR3 residues: CASSQDPNRAWNTEAFF. In nucleotides, the CDR3 is TGCGCCAGCAGCCAAGATCCCAACAGGGCATGGAACACTGAAGCTTTCTTT.

This sequence joins TRBV5-1 and TRBJ2-7; tentative D call: TRBD2 (5 bases). V was cut by 6 bases and J by 2 bases, with 24 bases left in between. Germline V CDR1 and CDR2: SGHRS, YFSETQ. The CDR3 totals 17 residues. CDR3 protein: CASIPYPDRGSAYEQYF. The CDR3 nucleotides read TGCGCCAGCATCCCATACCCCGACCGGGGTTCTGCCTACGAGCAGTACTTC.

The chain is built from TRBV5-1 and TRBJ2-3; TRBD2 aligns across 7 bases. Trimming at V came to 7 bases and at J to 4 bases, leaving 15 bases not matched to a gene. CDR1 and CDR2 (germline): SGHRS, YFSETQ. The CDR3 totals 16 residues. The CDR3 bases are TGCGCCAGCGGGAGGGGAGGTTCGGCGGGGGCAGATACGCAGTATTTT. It yields the protein CASGRGGSAGADTQYF.

The gene calls are TRBV11-3 and TRBJ1-1; the D is unclear. V lost 0 bases, J lost 8 bases, and 13 bases lay in between. This CDR3 has 14 residues. Germline values: CDR1 SGHNT, CDR2 YENEEA. The CDR3 DNA reads TGTGCCAGCAGCTTAGATCGAGGCCGAGGCGAAGCTTTCTTT. It specifies CASSLDRGRGEAFF.

This clone occurred once. A junction end diverges from the germline sequence, so it may reflect a read error. This chain uses TRBV6-5 with TRBJ2-7, with a tentative D call TRBD1 (5 bases). The CDR3 has 15 amino acids. In germline, CDR1 is MNHEY, CDR2 SVGAGI. The CDR3 loop is CASSYSAGSSHEQYF. The CDR3 DNA reads as TGTGCCAGCAGTTACTCGGCAGGGTCCTCCCACGAGCAGTACTTC.

The V call is TRBV18, the J call TRBJ2-3, with 12 bases matching TRBD2. Trimming at V came to 4 bases and at J to 0 bases, leaving 8 bases not matched to a gene. Germline V lookup: CDR1 KGHSH, CDR2 LQKENI. The CDR3 consists of 18 residues. This CDR3 reads CASSRQLAGGPSTDTQYF. CDR3 sequence (DNA): TGTGCCAGCTCACGCCAGCTAGCGGGGGGGCCAAGCACAGATACGCAGTATTTT.

This clone occurred many times. This chain joins TRBV6-2 or TRBV6-3 and TRBJ1-6, with a possible D match to TRBD1 (6 bases). The V end was cut by 2 bases, the J end by 5 bases, with 16 bases between. The CDR3 has 17 amino acids. Germline values: CDR1 MNHEY, CDR2 SVGEGT. CDR3 sequence reads: CASSYRSAGVDNSPLHF. In DNA form, the CDR3 reads TGTGCCAGCAGTTACCGATCTGCAGGGGTGGATAATTCACCCCTCCACTTT.

The chain employs TRBV24-1 and TRBJ2-2; TRBD1 agrees at 9 bases. In germline, CDR1 is KGHDR, CDR2 SFDVKD. J lost 5 bases, V lost 7 bases, and 10 bases had no gene match. This CDR3 is built from 16 residues. The CDR3 DNA is TGTGCCACCAGCCATCGGGGGACAGGGTTAACCGGGGAGCTGTTTTTT. Translated: CATSHRGTGLTGELFF.

The chain carries TRBV19 and TRBJ2-7; 9 nucleotides align to TRBD1. The CDR3 consists of 13 residues. Looked up from germline, CDR1 is LNHDA and CDR2 is SQIVND (reference sequence). V shed 5 bases and J 3 bases; nucleotides not matched to a gene: 2. Here the CDR3 DNA reads TGTGCCAGTAGTCGACAGGGGGGCTACGAGCAGTACTTC. It codes for CASSRQGGYEQYF.

The chain carries TRBV9 and TRBJ2-3; 11 positions match TRBD2. Unmatched junction bases numbered 5, after V lost 3 bases and J lost 2 bases. CDR3 size: 16 residues. Germline V gene sequence: CDR1 SGDLS, CDR2 YYNGEE. CDR3 sequence reads: CASSAGTSGTTDTQYF. For the CDR3, the DNA is TGTGCCAGCAGCGCCGGGACTAGCGGAACCACAGATACGCAGTATTTT.

V is TRBV27 and J is TRBJ2-1; TRBD2 matches at 10 bases. The length of the CDR3 is 15 residues. The germline gives CDR1 MNHEY, CDR2 SMNVEV (reference sequence). V shed 4 bases and J 7 bases; nucleotides not matched to a gene: 7. The CDR3 is CASSSLAGSWNEQFF. CDR3 in DNA: TGTGCCAGCAGTTCACTAGCGGGAAGCTGGAATGAGCAGTTCTTC.

The chain employs TRBV13 and TRBJ1-3; D is unclear. Germline CDR1 reads PRHDT; CDR2 reads FYEKMQ (reference sequence). The CDR3 length is 14 residues. V was pared by 5 bases and J by 3 bases, with 11 bases between. The CDR3 DNA sequence: TGTGCCAGCAGCCCTATAGGAGTTGGAAACACCATATATTTT. Protein sequence: CASSPIGVGNTIYF.

V and J are TRBV5-1 and TRBJ2-3; 12 bases line up with TRBD2. CDR3 size: 17 residues. V lost 3 bases, J lost 0 bases, and 5 bases stayed unmatched. The germline V gene encodes CDR1 SGHRS and CDR2 YFSETQ. In nucleotides, the CDR3 is TGCGCCAGCAGCTCCAGGACTAGCGGGACTAGCACAGATACGCAGTATTTT. Protein product: CASSSRTSGTSTDTQYF.

This rearrangement joins TRBV7-9 to TRBJ1-6; D possibly corresponds to TRBD1 (6 bases). This CDR3 is 14 amino acids long. Germline V CDR1 and CDR2: SEHNR, FQNEAQ (reference sequence). V lost 5 bases, J lost 7 bases, and 12 bases lay in between. The DNA of the CDR3 is TGTGCCAGCAGCGTCTGGACAGAGAATTCACCCCTCCACTTT. This translates into CASSVWTENSPLHF.

V and J are TRBV9 and TRBJ1-5; 8 bases are shared with TRBD1. CDR1 and CDR2 from the germline V gene are SGDLS and YYNGEE. The trim removed 3 bases at V and 2 bases at J, leaving 1 base unmatched. The CDR3 covers 14 residues. The DNA for the CDR3 is TGTGCCAGCAGCGAGACAGGGGGCAATCAGCCCCAGCATTTT. This gives the protein CASSETGGNQPQHF.

This chain connects TRBV28 to TRBJ2-2; 7 nucleotides agree with TRBD1. The germline V gene encodes CDR1 MDHEN and CDR2 SYDVKM. With V trimmed by 7 bases and J by 1 base, 3 bases remained unmatched. This CDR3 spans 14 amino acids. The CDR3 reads CASIGTVNTGELFF. The CDR3 bases are TGTGCCAGCATTGGGACAGTGAACACCGGGGAGCTGTTTTTT.

This clone was found once. V usage is TRBV12-5 and J usage is TRBJ2-7; weak D call: TRBD1 (6 bases). CDR1 LGHNT and CDR2 FRNRAP come from the germline V gene. The CDR3 extends over 15 amino acids. V lost 1 base to trimming and J lost 3 bases, with 13 bases between them. CDR3 loop: CASGLDTGNRYEQYF. The CDR3 nucleotides are TGTGCTAGTGGTTTGGATACAGGGAACCGCTACGAGCAGTACTTC.

This chain connects TRBV11-2 to TRBJ2-7, with a tentative D call TRBD1 (5 bases). This CDR3 spans 17 amino acids. Germline assignment: CDR1 SGHAT and CDR2 FQNNGV. The V end lost 0 bases, the J end lost 0 bases, and 15 bases lay between the germline ends. Written as DNA, the CDR3 is TGTGCCAGCAGCTTAGAACTCGGACAACCAAGCTCCTACGAGCAGTACTTC. This sequence encodes CASSLELGQPSSYEQYF.